These 20 T cell receptor beta chains were sequenced from one sample in a study of a mutant IDH1 vaccine in newly diagnosed glioma (dated by TCRdb to the early 2020s). These receptors' antigens are unknown. The intended sense of this specimen's time point label: week 5, during vaccination. A 20-mer mutant IDH1 peptide at 300 micrograms in Montanide made up each vaccine dose, which was injected subcutaneously together with topical imiquimod. Receptor libraries were prepared by the immunoSEQ multiplex PCR assay. In its TCRdb copy, this immuneACCESS table keeps in-frame sequences only and misses some clones. Where compared with another copy, unresolved V genes explain less than half of these, and the others have no known cause. The sample table records 25,000 to 30,000 clones; roughly 90% of these occur just once. The ten largest clones add up to around 20% of the sample. The sample in question was PBMCs, obtained from a glioma patient whose treatment included an IDH1 peptide vaccine. These receptors were obtained from a man in his late teens or twenties with glioma.

The chain links TRBV7-9 to TRBJ1-4; 7 bases line up with TRBD1. Germline V CDR1 and CDR2: SEHNR, FQNEAQ (reference sequence). V lost 5 bases, J lost 1 base, and 10 bases stayed unmatched. The CDR3 covers 17 residues. CDR3 sequence reads: CASSRGTVRITNEKLFF. The CDR3 bases are TGTGCCAGCAGCCGCGGGACAGTCCGAATAACTAATGAAAAACTGTTTTTT. The whole variable domain, filled in from reference TRBV7-9 and TRBJ1-4, reads DTGVSQNPRHKITKRGQNVTFRCDPISEHNRLYWYRQTLGQGPEFLTYFQNEAQLEKSRLLSDRFSAERPKGSFSTLEIQRTEQGDSAMYLCASSRGTVRITNEKLFFGSGTQLSVL.

This chain uses TRBV27 with TRBJ1-2; tentative D call: TRBD1 (6 bases). The CDR3 totals 13 residues. Deletions cut 2 bases from V and 4 bases from J, with 8 bases between. CDR1 and CDR2 (germline): MNHEY, SMNVEV (reference sequence). CDR3: CASSLGQTYGYTF. The CDR3 DNA follows: TGTGCCAGCAGTTTAGGACAGACCTATGGCTACACCTTC.

As DNA, the CDR3 is TGTGCCAGCAGTCCGGGGGGTCTAGTTGTGGAGACCCAGTACTTC. Translated: CASSPGGLVVETQYF. The chain uses TRBV27 and TRBJ2-5, with 7 bases aligning to TRBD2. The CDR3 sequence is 15 residues long. V lost 5 bases and J lost 5; bases outside the gene matches: 11. Germline CDR1 is MNHEY and CDR2 is SMNVEV (reference sequence).

This clone was seen a handful of times. CDR3 loop: CSVLRGGATEAFF. CDR3 DNA: TGCAGCGTCCTGAGGGGGGGGGCCACTGAAGCTTTCTTT. The chain uses TRBV29-1 and TRBJ1-1, with a tentative D call TRBD1 (6 bases). The V gene's germline CDR1 is SQVTM and CDR2 ANQGSEA. CDR3 size: 13 residues. The V and J ends lost 6 bases and 4 bases respectively, with 15 bases between them.

The CDR3 bases are TGTGCCAGCCGTAGGTCGACAGGGTTGAACACTGAAGCTTTCTTT. Amino acid sequence: CASRRSTGLNTEAFF. The rearrangement joins TRBV19 to TRBJ1-1; TRBD1 matches 7 bases. The junction had 10 bases not matched to a gene; V was cut back by 9 bases and J by 0 bases. The CDR3 is 15 amino acids. Germline V gene sequence: CDR1 LNHDA, CDR2 SQIVND (reference sequence).

V is TRBV2 and J is TRBJ1-2; 8 bases map to TRBD1. With 6 bases clipped from V and 8 bases from J, the junction kept 11 bases outside the gene matches. The CDR3 runs 14 residues. Germline CDR1 and CDR2: SNHLY and FYNNEI. The CDR3 region is CASSPGQGGGGYTF. The CDR3 region has the DNA TGTGCCAGCAGCCCTGGACAGGGAGGGGGGGGCTACACCTTC.

V gene TRBV4-2 combines with J gene TRBJ1-2, with 11 positions matching TRBD1. Per germline, CDR1 LGHNA and CDR2 YNFKEQ. V lost 2 bases, J lost 8 bases, and 7 bases stayed unmatched. The CDR3 is made up of 15 amino acids. The CDR3 is CASSQTGTGGEGYTF. CDR3 coding DNA: TGTGCCAGCAGCCAAACCGGGACAGGGGGAGAAGGCTACACCTTC.

This rearrangement joins TRBV7-9 to TRBJ2-7, with D perhaps TRBD1 (5 bases). V was cut by 3 bases and J by 2 bases, with 8 bases left in between. The CDR3 runs 13 residues. Germline V CDR1 and CDR2: SEHNR, FQNEAQ (reference sequence). Here the CDR3 reads CASSFSGTYEQYF. The DNA for the CDR3 is TGTGCCAGCAGCTTCTCAGGGACCTACGAGCAGTACTTC.

V and J are TRBV19 and TRBJ1-2; no clear D. Germline V gene data show CDR1 as LNHDA and CDR2 as SQIVND (reference sequence). The V and J ends lost 7 bases and 1 base respectively, with 16 bases between them. CDR3 length: 15 amino acids. CDR3 region: CASNRMGTINYGYTF. CDR3 coding DNA: TGTGCCAGTAATCGAATGGGAACAATTAACTATGGCTACACCTTC.

This clone has just one count. The chain uses TRBV30 and TRBJ2-7; D gene ambiguous. V shed 5 bases and J shed 1 base, with 6 bases lying between them. This CDR3 spans 11 amino acids. Germline V gene sequence: CDR1 GTSNPN, CDR2 SVGIG (reference sequence). CDR3 residues: CAWGNSYEQYF. The CDR3 coding sequence is TGTGCCTGGGGCAATTCCTACGAGCAGTACTTC.

This clone was picked up one time. J is TRBJ1-2 and V is TRBV10-3, with 9 bases that match TRBD1. The germline V gene has CDR1 ENHRY and CDR2 SYGVKD. V was pared by 2 bases and J by 6 bases, with 7 bases of the junction left unmatched. The CDR3 loop spans 15 amino acids. CDR3 nucleotides: TGTGCCATCAGTGAGACGGCGAACAGGGGGCATGGCTACACCTTC. This encodes CAISETANRGHGYTF.

This clone turned up a few times. The V gene is TRBV6-4, the J gene TRBJ1-1; D uncertain. This CDR3 comprises 15 residues. V lost 3 bases and J lost 2, with 13 bases in between. The V gene's germline CDR1 is MRHNA and CDR2 SNTAGT. The CDR3 reads CASSEGPEKNTEAFF. The DNA for the CDR3 is TGTGCCAGCAGTGAAGGCCCGGAGAAAAACACTGAAGCTTTCTTT.

The chain joins TRBV7-8 to TRBJ1-2; D is possibly TRBD1 (5 bases). V lost 1 base and J lost 6, with 15 bases in between. Looked up from germline, CDR1 is SGHVS and CDR2 is FQNEAQ. The CDR3 runs 15 residues. The DNA of the CDR3 is TGTGCCAGCAGCTTAGGCCCGGGGGTGAGGGATGGCTACACCTTC. Protein sequence: CASSLGPGVRDGYTF.

V usage is TRBV5-4 and J usage is TRBJ1-2, with no clear D. CDR3 length: 16 residues. Trimming cost V 6 bases and J 0 bases, with 18 bases left between them. Per the germline V gene, CDR1 is SGHNT and CDR2 is YYREEE (reference sequence). The CDR3, as DNA: TGTGCCAGCACCGAAGGACCAGACGCCACTAACTATGGCTACACCTTC. Residues: CASTEGPDATNYGYTF.

Written as DNA, the CDR3 is TGTGCCAGCTCACCCGCTCGGGATGGCTACACCTTC. Protein sequence: CASSPARDGYTF. This chain uses TRBV18 with TRBJ1-2; D is ambiguous. V lost 3 bases to trimming and J lost 6 bases, with 8 bases between them. The CDR3 contains 12 residues. The germline V gene has CDR1 KGHSH and CDR2 LQKENI.

V gene TRBV30 combines with J gene TRBJ1-2, with D unclear. The CDR3 is 11 residues long. The ends were cut back, 3 bases at V and 0 bases at J, with 2 bases in the middle. Germline V lookup: CDR1 GTSNPN, CDR2 SVGIG (reference sequence). CDR3: CAWRSNYGYTF. CDR3 coding DNA: TGTGCCTGGAGGTCTAACTATGGCTACACCTTC.

The chain recombines TRBV5-1 with TRBJ2-1; 12 bases line up with TRBD2. J lost 8 bases, V lost 8 bases, and 8 bases had no gene match. Per germline, CDR1 SGHRS and CDR2 YFSETQ. The CDR3 is 14 amino acids. The CDR3 DNA is TGCGCCAGTCTAGCGGGAGGGCCTGAAGATGAGCAGTTCTTC. This translates into CASLAGGPEDEQFF.

There are a few counts of this clone. The CDR3 reads CASSEGRTAGYTF. CDR3 coding DNA: TGTGCCAGCAGCGAAGGCAGGACGGCTGGCTACACCTTC. The chain uses TRBV7-9 and TRBJ1-2; no reliable D call. CDR1 and CDR2 (germline): SEHNR, FQNEAQ (reference sequence). The V end was cut by 5 bases, the J end by 7 bases, with 14 bases between. This CDR3 region has 13 residues.

The rearrangement joins TRBV2 to TRBJ2-7; maybe TRBD2 (5 bases). V shed 6 bases and J shed 5 bases, with 14 bases lying between them. The CDR3 length is 13 residues. Germline assignment: CDR1 SNHLY and CDR2 FYNNEI. The CDR3 protein is CASRRRALDEQYF. For the CDR3, the DNA is TGTGCCAGCAGGAGGCGGGCTTTAGACGAGCAGTACTTC.

This clone was seen just once. The V call is TRBV2, the J call TRBJ1-1, with D unresolved. In germline, CDR1 is SNHLY, CDR2 FYNNEI. Trimming shortened V by 2 bases and J by 1 base, and 20 bases separated the two germline ends. This CDR3 has 18 residues. In DNA form, the CDR3 reads TGTGCCAGCAGTGAACCCCCTCCCGTGAGGCGGGAGAACACTGAAGCTTTCTTT. Translated: CASSEPPPVRRENTEAFF.